This TCR beta chain was obtained from a study of molecular identifiers for immune sequencing clone quantification. For the study at large: Replicate experiments took RNA from 20,000 or 100,000 naive CD8 cells, divided it five ways and sequenced four.

Findings and caveats of the study: Highly expanded clones may be undercounted when identical TCR molecules share barcodes. Over 97% of effector molecules, but under 1% in naive cells, were held by clones with more than 20 RNA copies.

This clonotype was counted only a few times. Its target is unknown. TCRdb redid the calling of the PCR reads with MiXCR, one entry per CDR3 protein. The sample records approximately 550,000 distinct CDR3 sequences, about 25% being singletons. The CD8+CD4-CCR7+CD45RA+ phenotype defined the sorted naive CD8 T cells. Per the germline V gene, CDR1 is LGHDT and CDR2 is YNNKEL (reference sequence). The V gene lost 0 bases and the J gene lost 0 bases, with 17 bases spanning the gap. The CDR3 covers 18 residues. The sequence derives from a human donor in good health. Some libraries in this study had Jurkat cell RNA spiked in. Specimen: naive CD8+ T cells from blood, with Jurkat cell RNA spiked in. Subset defined: FACS-sorted CD8+CD4-CCR7+CD45RA+ naive T cells. The rearrangement uses TRBV3-1 and TRBJ2-5; tentatively, D is TRBD2 (5 bases). The CDR3 loop is CASSQESQDAGNQETQYF. DNA of the CDR3: TGTGCCAGCAGCCAAGAGTCCCAGGACGCCGGGAACCAAGAGACCCAGTACTTC.